The 14 T cell receptor beta chains in this list originate from one sample, sequenced in a study of shared clonotypes between healthy human individuals (dated by TCRdb to about 2020). The library was obtained by the immunoSEQ multiplex PCR assay. Here the immuneACCESS table is served through TCRdb, limited to in-frame sequences with V and J called. Missing clones are a known gap in these copies; in checked studies unresolved V genes cover under half, and the rest lacks a known reason. For this sample there are millions of clones; 93% appear just once. The ten top clones hold over 1.5% of the sample. CD8 naive samples were obtained by positive selection for CCR7 among CD45RO-negative cells, yielding a CD45RA+CCR7+ population from which TemRA cells were excluded. Material: naive CD8+ T cells from PBMCs. Interpreted using the paper, the cell subset or site label stands for: CD45RA+CCR7+. Receptors originate from a man younger than 35 in good health. Some clones in this sample may be carry-over from other donors' samples.

The rearrangement joins TRBV6-5 to TRBJ2-4; no reliable D call. V was clipped by 8 bases and J by 10 bases, with 15 bases between them. This CDR3 region has 12 residues. Germline assignment: CDR1 MNHEY and CDR2 SVGAGI. The CDR3 nucleotides read TGTGCCAGCGGGGTAAGGGAAGGGATTCAGTACTTC. This encodes CASGVREGIQYF.

This chain links TRBV27 with TRBJ2-1, with D possibly being TRBD2 (5 bases). V was cut by 2 bases and J by 8 bases, with 16 bases left in between. The CDR3 sequence is 15 residues long. Germline CDR1 is MNHEY and CDR2 is SMNVEV (reference sequence). CDR3 sequence: CASSLDGRGLDEQFF. As DNA, the CDR3 is TGTGCCAGCAGTTTAGATGGGAGAGGTTTGGATGAGCAGTTCTTC.

This sequence joins TRBV6-5 and TRBJ1-5, with D possibly TRBD1 on 5 matching bases. From germline, CDR1 is MNHEY and CDR2 SVGAGI. The germline V and J ends were trimmed by 7 bases and 3 bases, with 10 bases remaining between them. The CDR3 totals 13 residues. In DNA, the CDR3 is TGTGCCAGCAAAGGGGCATACAATCAGCCCCAGCATTTT. This sequence encodes CASKGAYNQPQHF.

A few counts support this clone. The gene calls are TRBV30 and TRBJ1-1, with a weak D call TRBD1 (6 bases). The CDR3 contains 14 residues. V was shortened by 0 bases and J by 5 bases, with 13 bases between the two germline ends. Germline CDR1 and CDR2: GTSNPN and SVGIG (reference sequence). The CDR3 region is CAWSVNRDGTEAFF. The CDR3 DNA follows: TGTGCCTGGAGTGTGAACAGGGATGGAACTGAAGCTTTCTTT.

The chain is built from TRBV27 and TRBJ2-7; weak D call: TRBD1 (5 bases). The CDR3 totals 16 residues. V was pared by 4 bases and J by 0 bases, with 16 bases between. Germline-derived CDR1 and CDR2 are MNHEY and SMNVEV (reference sequence). CDR3 nucleotides: TGTGCCAGCAGTTCCCTACTTTCAGGGCCCTCCTACGAGCAGTACTTC. Encoded protein: CASSSLLSGPSYEQYF.

Concerning this clone: This same CDR3 is encoded by further DNA sequences in the sample. The chain has TRBV27 and TRBJ2-7, with 10 bases fitting TRBD2. V shed 8 bases and J 3 bases; nucleotides not matched to a gene: 1. Germline values: CDR1 MNHEY, CDR2 SMNVEV (reference sequence). CDR3 length: 12 amino acids. The DNA of the CDR3 is TGTGCCAGCCGGACTAGCGGCTACGAGCAGTACTTC. This sequence encodes CASRTSGYEQYF.

The chain couples TRBV28 to TRBJ2-7; the D is unclear. The CDR3 loop spans 14 amino acids. Per the germline V gene, CDR1 is MDHEN and CDR2 is SYDVKM. V dropped 3 bases and J dropped 1 base, with 10 bases sitting between them. This chain's CDR3 is CASSFYGVSYEQYF. CDR3 sequence (DNA): TGTGCCAGCAGTTTTTATGGGGTTTCCTACGAGCAGTACTTC.

The chain employs TRBV5-1 and TRBJ1-4; no firm D call. CDR1 is SGHRS, CDR2 YFSETQ, per germline. The CDR3 contains 12 residues. Trimming left V 8 bases short and J 0 bases short, with 5 bases between. CDR3 sequence: CASGPTNEKLFF. The CDR3 DNA is TGCGCCAGTGGACCAACTAATGAAAAACTGTTTTTT.

This chain links TRBV28 with TRBJ1-5; TRBD1 aligns across 7 bases. CDR3 length: 14 amino acids. Trimming at V came to 3 bases and at J to 7 bases, leaving 6 bases not matched to a gene. The germline gives CDR1 MDHEN, CDR2 SYDVKM. The DNA of the CDR3 is TGTGCCAGCAGTTTTCAGGGACAGATCCAGCCCCAGCATTTT. This codes for CASSFQGQIQPQHF. Full variable domain (missing parts from reference TRBV28 and TRBJ1-5): DVKVTQSSRYLVKRTGEKVFLECVQDMDHENMFWYRQDPGLGLRLIYFSYDVKMKEKGDIPEGYSVSREKKERFSLILESASTNQTSMYLCASSFQGQIQPQHFGDGTRLSIL.

V is TRBV19 and J is TRBJ1-2; no firm D call. Trimming took 5 bases from V and 3 from J, leaving 7 bases between them. The CDR3 length is 12 residues. Germline assignment: CDR1 LNHDA and CDR2 SQIVND (reference sequence). CDR3 protein: CASSAGDYGYTF. DNA of the CDR3: TGTGCCAGTAGTGCCGGGGACTATGGCTACACCTTC.

The gene calls are TRBV27 and TRBJ2-1; D possibly corresponds to TRBD1 (5 bases). The V and J ends lost 5 bases and 8 bases respectively, with 16 bases between them. The CDR3 is 14 amino acids. Germline V gene sequence: CDR1 MNHEY, CDR2 SMNVEV (reference sequence). Here the CDR3 reads CASSPTQTGDEQFF. CDR3 DNA: TGTGCCAGCAGTCCCACTCAAACAGGCGATGAGCAGTTCTTC.

The chain carries TRBV28 and TRBJ2-7; D is possibly TRBD1 or TRBD2 (5 bases each). The CDR3 length is 14 residues. V was trimmed by 5 bases and J by 3 bases, leaving 14 bases between them. In germline, CDR1 is MDHEN, CDR2 SYDVKM. The CDR3 sequence is CASSIGTGSYEQYF. CDR3 sequence (DNA): TGTGCCAGCAGTATCGGGACGGGCAGCTACGAGCAGTACTTC. The full variable domain, rest sourced from reference TRBV28 and TRBJ2-7, is DVKVTQSSRYLVKRTGEKVFLECVQDMDHENMFWYRQDPGLGLRLIYFSYDVKMKEKGDIPEGYSVSREKKERFSLILESASTNQTSMYLCASSIGTGSYEQYFGPGTRLTVT.

The chain uses TRBV5-1 and TRBJ2-7; D ambiguous. The germline gives CDR1 SGHRS, CDR2 YFSETQ. This CDR3 has 16 amino acids. V was pared by 0 bases and J by 2 bases, with 15 bases between. The DNA for the CDR3 is TGCGCCAGCAGCTTGGGATGGTCCGGCCCTCCCTACGAGCAGTACTTC. It yields the protein CASSLGWSGPPYEQYF. The full variable domain, with the rest looked up from reference TRBV5-1 and TRBJ2-7, is KAGVTQTPRYLIKTRGQQVTLSCSPISGHRSVSWYQQTPGQGLQFLFEYFSETQRNKGNFPGRFSGRQFSNSRSEMNVSTLELGDSALYLCASSLGWSGPPYEQYFGPGTRLTVT.

This clone has just one count. J is TRBJ2-1 and V is TRBV28, with unresolved D. The V gene lost 1 base and the J gene lost 3 bases, with 7 bases spanning the gap. The CDR3 consists of 14 residues. The V gene's germline CDR1 is MDHEN and CDR2 SYDVKM. CDR3 loop: CASSLSRFYNEQFF. DNA of the CDR3: TGTGCCAGCAGTTTATCCAGGTTCTACAATGAGCAGTTCTTC.